A single sample is the source of the 8 T cell receptor beta chains below, sequenced in a study of blood T cell repertoires in COVID-19. Some clones are missing from TCRdb's copy, which holds only in-frame ones; the method was immunoSEQ multiplex PCR. The sample has about 300,000 clones; 70% to 90% are singletons. The sample was peripheral blood. Receptors originate from a man in his late teens or twenties who had recovered from COVID-19.

The rearrangement uses TRBV7-3 and TRBJ1-2; 10 bases agree with TRBD1. CDR3 length equals 14 residues. The germline V gene encodes CDR1 SGHTA and CDR2 FQGTGA. Trimming removed 5 bases from V and 8 bases from J; junction bases left unmatched: 8. This CDR3 is CASSATGGAGGYTF. The CDR3 DNA reads as TGTGCCAGCAGCGCGACAGGGGGCGCCGGGGGCTACACCTTC.

This sequence joins TRBV19 and TRBJ1-6; no reliable D call. The CDR3 covers 14 residues. Trimming removed 7 bases from V and 6 bases from J, with 13 bases in between. Germline CDR1 reads LNHDA; CDR2 reads SQIVND (reference sequence). DNA of the CDR3: TGTGCCAGTACCCCAGGACTGTTTAATTCACCCCTCCACTTT. It codes for CASTPGLFNSPLHF.

This clone was counted once. The rearrangement uses TRBV9 and TRBJ2-2, with a tentative D call TRBD2 (7 bases). Germline V gives CDR1 SGDLS, CDR2 YYNGEE. Between the trimmed V and J ends, which lost 0 bases and 2 bases, there was a span of 17 bases. The CDR3 consists of 18 residues. This CDR3 is CASSVVGGATVNTGELFF. CDR3 in DNA: TGTGCCAGCAGCGTAGTAGGGGGGGCGACGGTCAACACCGGGGAGCTGTTTTTT.

The chain employs TRBV6-5 and TRBJ1-1; unclear D gene. Deletions cut 0 bases from V and 0 bases from J, with 8 bases between. This CDR3 has 15 amino acids. Germline assignment: CDR1 MNHEY and CDR2 SVGAGI. In DNA, the CDR3 is TGTGCCAGCAGTTACTCCGCGACTGTGAACACTGAAGCTTTCTTT. Translation gives CASSYSATVNTEAFF.

V gene TRBV5-1 combines with J gene TRBJ2-7; 8 bases are a match to TRBD2. Germline V gene sequence: CDR1 SGHRS, CDR2 YFSETQ. This CDR3 has 15 amino acids. The junction had 11 bases not matched to a gene; V was cut back by 4 bases and J by 5 bases. CDR3 nucleotides: TGCGCCAGCAGCCTGGGACTAGTGGGAACGGACGAGCAGTACTTC. Translated, it gives CASSLGLVGTDEQYF.

V and J are TRBV19 and TRBJ2-1, with D tentatively TRBD2 (6 bases). CDR3 length equals 15 residues. Trimming removed 3 bases from V and 7 bases from J, with 16 bases in between. The V gene's germline CDR1 is LNHDA and CDR2 SQIVND (reference sequence). CDR3 bases: TGTGCCAGTAGTATTTGGGCGGGACTGAAAAATGAGCAGTTCTTC. Translation gives CASSIWAGLKNEQFF. The whole variable domain, remainder taken from reference TRBV19 and TRBJ2-1, is DGGITQSPKYLFRKEGQNVTLSCEQNLNHDAMYWYRQDPGQGLRLIYYSQIVNDFQKGDIAEGYSVSREKKESFPLTVTSAQKNPTAFYLCASSIWAGLKNEQFFGPGTRLTVL.

The V gene is TRBV10-3, the J gene TRBJ2-2; TRBD1 matches at 7 bases. V lost 3 bases, J lost 2 bases, and 3 bases stayed unmatched. Germline V CDR1 and CDR2: ENHRY, SYGVKD. The CDR3 is 15 residues long. The CDR3 here is CAISEDRENTGELFF. The CDR3 coding sequence is TGTGCCATCAGTGAAGACAGGGAAAACACCGGGGAGCTGTTTTTT.

This rearrangement joins TRBV19 to TRBJ2-7; 15 bases agree with TRBD2. The germline V gene has CDR1 LNHDA and CDR2 SQIVND (reference sequence). The length of the CDR3 is 17 residues. The junction had 10 bases not matched to a gene; V was cut back by 6 bases and J by 4 bases. CDR3 sequence: CASSRTSGRADGYEQYF. CDR3 DNA: TGTGCCAGTAGCCGGACTAGCGGGAGGGCCGATGGTTACGAGCAGTACTTC.